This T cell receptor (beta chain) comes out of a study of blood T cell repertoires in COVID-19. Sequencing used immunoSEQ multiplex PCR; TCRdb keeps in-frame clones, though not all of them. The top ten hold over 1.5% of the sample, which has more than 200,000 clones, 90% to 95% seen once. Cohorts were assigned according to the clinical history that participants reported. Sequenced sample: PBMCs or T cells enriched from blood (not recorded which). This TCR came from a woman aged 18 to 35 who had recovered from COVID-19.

The CDR3: CASSLPGASYEQYF. The CDR3 bases are TGTGCCAGCAGTTTACCAGGGGCCAGTTACGAGCAGTACTTC. The V and J genes are TRBV28 and TRBJ2-7; tentatively, D is TRBD1 (6 bases). Germline V gives CDR1 MDHEN, CDR2 SYDVKM. V lost 2 bases to trimming and J lost 4 bases, with 12 bases between them. The CDR3 has 14 residues. Combining the CDR3 with reference TRBV28 and TRBJ2-7 gives the whole variable domain DVKVTQSSRYLVKRTGEKVFLECVQDMDHENMFWYRQDPGLGLRLIYFSYDVKMKEKGDIPEGYSVSREKKERFSLILESASTNQTSMYLCASSLPGASYEQYFGPGTRLTVT.